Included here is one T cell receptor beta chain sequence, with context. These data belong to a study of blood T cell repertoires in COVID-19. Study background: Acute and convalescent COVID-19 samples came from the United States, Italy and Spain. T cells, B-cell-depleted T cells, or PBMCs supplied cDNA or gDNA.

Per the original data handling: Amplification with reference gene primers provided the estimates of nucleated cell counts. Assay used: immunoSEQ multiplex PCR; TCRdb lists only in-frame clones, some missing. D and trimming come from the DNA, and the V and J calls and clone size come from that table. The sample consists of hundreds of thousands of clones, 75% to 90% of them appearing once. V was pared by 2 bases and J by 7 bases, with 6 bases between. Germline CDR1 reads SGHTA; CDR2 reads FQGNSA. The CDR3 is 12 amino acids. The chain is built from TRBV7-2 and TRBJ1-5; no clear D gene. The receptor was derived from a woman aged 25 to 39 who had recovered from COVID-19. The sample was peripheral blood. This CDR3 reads CASSLMGQPQHF. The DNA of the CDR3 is TGTGCCAGCAGCTTAATGGGCCAGCCCCAGCATTTT.